The 11 T cell receptor beta chains below were found in one sample sequenced in a study of CD8 T cells in ankylosing spondylitis. Overall study results and limits: Typical of ankylosing spondylitis blood, it appeared, was a TCR beta motif of fewer than 10 highly homologous variants.

TCRdb reprocessed the 5' RACE reads with MiXCR, giving one entry per CDR3 protein. The data show around 770,000 distinct CDR3 sequences, around 20% seen once. No antigens are known for them. Sequencing used blood, either unsorted or a sorted T cell fraction (not recorded which). These receptors came from a male donor with ankylosing spondylitis.

This clonotype has a handful of counts. This chain uses TRBV5-1 with TRBJ1-1; 9 positions match TRBD1. The germline CDR1 and CDR2 sequences are SGHRS and YFSETQ. CDR3 size: 18 residues. The V gene end was trimmed by 3 bases and the J gene end by 6 bases; junction bases not matched to a gene: 18. The CDR3 region is CASSSEVGGTGRTAEAFF. The CDR3 DNA reads as TGCGCCAGCAGCTCGGAGGTTGGTGGGACAGGGAGAACGGCTGAAGCTTTCTTT.

This clonotype was picked up a small number of times. The rearrangement joins TRBV20-1 to TRBJ2-7, with 9 nucleotides matching TRBD1. Germline CDR1 DFQATT, CDR2 SNEGSKA (reference sequence). Trimming removed 4 bases from V and 3 bases from J; junction bases left unmatched: 25. The CDR3 runs 20 residues. CDR3 nucleotide sequence: TGCAGTGCTATCTTGGTCCCGGGACAGGGCTTGAGTAGGGGGAACTACGAGCAGTACTTC. This sequence encodes CSAILVPGQGLSRGNYEQYF.

This clonotype was seen a handful of times. This chain joins TRBV15 and TRBJ2-3; D unclear. The CDR3 is 14 amino acids. CDR1 and CDR2 from the germline V gene are LNHNV and YYDKDF (reference sequence). The germline V and J ends were trimmed by 3 bases and 6 bases, with 13 bases remaining between them. The CDR3 sequence: CATSRQLSSDTQYF. CDR3 DNA sequence: TGTGCCACCAGCAGGCAGCTAAGCAGTGATACGCAGTATTTT.

Note on this clonotype: Given the absence of the conserved phenylalanine or tryptophan at the CDR3 end, a read error is likely. The chain couples TRBV6-1 to TRBJ2-1; D not certain. Trimming shortened V by 6 bases and J by 10 bases, and 16 bases separated the two germline ends. Germline V CDR1 and CDR2: MNHNS, SASEGT. The CDR3 is made up of 13 amino acids. The CDR3 spells CASSRAERREQFL. DNA of the CDR3: TGTGCCAGCAGCCGGGCAGAGAGACGGGAGCAGTTCCTC.

This clonotype has a handful of counts. The chain links TRBV4-3 to TRBJ2-1; D possibly corresponds to TRBD2 (6 bases). This CDR3 region has 16 residues. CDR1 and CDR2 from the germline V gene are LGHNA and YSLEER. V was trimmed by 1 base and J by 5 bases, leaving 15 bases between them. The CDR3: CASSQGIRLENNEQFF. CDR3 sequence (DNA): TGCGCCAGCAGCCAAGGGATACGACTAGAGAACAATGAGCAGTTCTTC.

This clonotype has just a few counts. The V gene is TRBV29-1, the J gene TRBJ2-3; D is ambiguous. V was cut by 0 bases and J by 1 base, with 8 bases left in between. The CDR3 covers 14 residues. The germline CDR1 and CDR2 sequences are SQVTM and ANQGSEA. CDR3 bases: TGCAGCGTTGAAGATGGCGGCCGCACAGATACGCAGTATTTT. It translates to CSVEDGGRTDTQYF.

The J gene is TRBJ1-1, the V gene TRBV7-6; no firm D call. CDR3 length equals 15 residues. CDR1 SGHVS and CDR2 FNYEAQ come from the germline V gene. V was pared by 1 base and J by 3 bases, with 12 bases between. The CDR3 DNA sequence: TGTGCCAGCAGCTTAGATGATACCTTCTACACTGAAGCTTTCTTT. This codes for CASSLDDTFYTEAFF. Full variable domain (remainder filled in from reference TRBV7-6 and TRBJ1-1): GAGVSQSPRYKVTKRGQDVALRCDPISGHVSLYWYRQALGQGPEFLTYFNYEAQQDKSGLPNDRFSAERPEGSISTLTIQRTEQRDSAMYRCASSLDDTFYTEAFFGQGTRLTVV.

In its sample, this clonotype was seen a few times. This chain links TRBV6-1 with TRBJ2-1; no definite D call. The CDR3 totals 14 residues. Trimming shortened V by 6 bases and J by 4 bases, and 13 bases separated the two germline ends. In germline, CDR1 is MNHNS, CDR2 SASEGT. As DNA, the CDR3 is TGTGCCAGCAGCGAAAGGAACGAGTACAATGAGCAGTTCTTC. It yields the protein CASSERNEYNEQFF.

V usage is TRBV27 and J usage is TRBJ2-2; D gene unclear. The V gene's germline CDR1 is MNHEY and CDR2 SMNVEV (reference sequence). The CDR3 runs to 12 residues. Trimming left V 5 bases short and J 8 bases short, with 9 bases between. The CDR3 here is CASSPLRGELFF. The DNA of the CDR3 is TGTGCCAGCAGTCCCCTGAGAGGGGAGCTGTTTTTT.

The V gene is TRBV5-1, the J gene TRBJ2-1; TRBD2 matches 12 bases. Trimming cost V 6 bases and J 7 bases; bases outside gene matches: 8. The CDR3 runs 15 residues. CDR1 and CDR2 (germline): SGHRS, YFSETQ. The CDR3 DNA reads as TGCGCCAGCACCCGTCTAGCGGGGGGGCAAAATGAGCAGTTCTTC. It specifies CASTRLAGGQNEQFF.

This clonotype has a handful of counts. V gene TRBV20-1 combines with J gene TRBJ2-7, with 12 bases matching TRBD2. Germline CDR1 is DFQATT and CDR2 is SNEGSKA (reference sequence). This CDR3 comprises 20 residues. After removal of 0 bases from V and 0 bases from J, the junction contained 15 bases not matched to a gene. The CDR3 nucleotides read TGCAGTGCTAGAGATTCCTTCCGATCTAGCGGGAGGGCCGACTCCTACGAGCAGTACTTC. This sequence encodes CSARDSFRSSGRADSYEQYF.